Shown below are 29 T cell receptor beta chains from a single sample sequenced in a study of blood T cell repertoires in COVID-19. Sequenced by immunoSEQ multiplex PCR; TCRdb stores in-frame clones only, minus some. The sample carries 200,000 or so clones, roughly nine tenths recorded once. The sequenced sample consisted of peripheral blood. The source of these receptors is an older man with active or convalescent COVID-19.

V and J are TRBV28 and TRBJ1-3, with a weak D call TRBD1 (6 bases). Between the trimmed V and J ends, which lost 6 bases and 0 bases, there was a span of 18 bases. This CDR3 is built from 17 residues. The germline CDR1 and CDR2 sequences are MDHEN and SYDVKM. This chain's CDR3 is CASRYPTGQSSGNTIYF. The CDR3 DNA follows: TGTGCCAGCAGATACCCTACTGGACAGTCCTCTGGAAACACCATATATTTT.

V is TRBV4-3 and J is TRBJ2-5, with D maybe TRBD1 (6 bases). Germline V gene lookup returns CDR1 LGHNA and CDR2 YSLEER. This CDR3 spans 15 amino acids. The V gene lost 3 bases and the J gene lost 2 bases, with 13 bases spanning the gap. The CDR3 loop is CASSHITGSQETQYF. CDR3 bases: TGCGCCAGCAGCCATATAACAGGGAGTCAAGAGACCCAGTACTTC.

The chain employs TRBV6-6 and TRBJ2-5, with 7 bases identical to TRBD2. This CDR3 has 16 residues. Germline V gene sequence: CDR1 MNHNY, CDR2 SVGAGI (reference sequence). V lost 6 bases to trimming and J lost 3 bases; unmatched junction nucleotides: 13. For the CDR3, the DNA is TGTGCCAGCAGCTCCTGGCCGGGGGGATCCAAAGAGACCCAGTACTTC. This sequence encodes CASSSWPGGSKETQYF.

About this clone: The sample contains more than one DNA sequence encoding this CDR3. The chain recombines TRBV7-2 with TRBJ2-5, with D tentatively TRBD1 (6 bases). The V end lost 1 base, the J end lost 1 base, and 7 bases lay between the germline ends. CDR1 SGHTA and CDR2 FQGNSA come from the germline V gene. CDR3 size: 14 residues. For the CDR3, the DNA is TGTGCCAGCAGCTTAGGAGGGGGCCAAGAGACCCAGTACTTC. Its translation is CASSLGGGQETQYF.

V is TRBV7-9 and J is TRBJ2-7; 14 nucleotides agree with TRBD2. In germline, CDR1 is SEHNR, CDR2 FQNEAQ (reference sequence). Trimming cost V 5 bases and J 5 bases; bases outside gene matches: 11. This CDR3 spans 17 amino acids. The CDR3 sequence is CASSPGLAGGPLNEQYF. CDR3 DNA sequence: TGTGCCAGCAGCCCAGGACTAGCGGGAGGACCCTTAAACGAGCAGTACTTC. Full variable domain (remainder filled in from reference TRBV7-9 and TRBJ2-7): DTGVSQNPRHKITKRGQNVTFRCDPISEHNRLYWYRQTLGQGPEFLTYFQNEAQLEKSRLLSDRFSAERPKGSFSTLEIQRTEQGDSAMYLCASSPGLAGGPLNEQYFGPGTRLTVT.

This clone has only one observation. The rearrangement joins TRBV7-9 to TRBJ2-2; TRBD1 aligns across 8 bases. This CDR3 region has 15 residues. Germline-derived CDR1 and CDR2 are SEHNR and FQNEAQ (reference sequence). V gave up 1 base and J gave up 3 bases; unmatched junction bases: 1. The CDR3 region is CASSLVRGHTGELFF. The CDR3 DNA follows: TGTGCCAGCAGCTTAGTCAGGGGGCACACCGGGGAGCTGTTTTTT. The full variable domain, rest sourced from reference TRBV7-9 and TRBJ2-2, is DTGVSQNPRHKITKRGQNVTFRCDPISEHNRLYWYRQTLGQGPEFLTYFQNEAQLEKSRLLSDRFSAERPKGSFSTLEIQRTEQGDSAMYLCASSLVRGHTGELFFGEGSRLTVL.

The chain is built from TRBV6-2 or TRBV6-3 and TRBJ1-1; D is perhaps TRBD1 (5 bases). V was pared by 2 bases and J by 3 bases, with 19 bases between. This CDR3 region has 17 residues. Germline V gene lookup returns CDR1 MNHEY and CDR2 SVGEGT. The CDR3 spells CASSYNPPRQWDTEAFF. CDR3 coding DNA: TGTGCCAGCAGTTACAACCCCCCCCGACAGTGGGACACTGAAGCTTTCTTT.

V is TRBV20-1 and J is TRBJ2-3; D uncertain. CDR1 is DFQATT and CDR2 is SNEGSKA in the germline V gene (reference sequence). This CDR3 has 10 residues. Trimming removed 8 bases from V and 6 bases from J, with 9 bases in between. CDR3 in amino acids: CSPQSDTQYF. The CDR3 DNA reads as TGCAGTCCCCAGTCGGATACGCAGTATTTT.

This CDR3 is CASSLTGSGTQYF. CDR3 bases: TGTGCCAGCAGTTTGACAGGGTCCGGGACCCAGTACTTC. This chain joins TRBV6-2 or TRBV6-3 and TRBJ2-5; TRBD1 matches 7 bases. J lost 7 bases, V lost 4 bases, and 6 bases had no gene match. Germline values: CDR1 MNHEY, CDR2 SVGEGT. This CDR3 comprises 13 residues.

The J gene is TRBJ2-5, the V gene TRBV2; no clear D. Per the germline V gene, CDR1 is SNHLY and CDR2 is FYNNEI. Trimming took off 7 bases at V and 5 bases at J, with 8 bases between the two ends. The CDR3 consists of 11 residues. The DNA of the CDR3 is TGTGCCAGCAAGTGGGCGGAGACCCAGTACTTC. It specifies CASKWAETQYF.

The chain carries TRBV3-1 (or the pseudogene TRBV3-2) and TRBJ1-3, with a possible D match to TRBD1 (6 bases). With 3 bases removed from V and 0 bases from J, the gap between germline ends came to 12 bases. The CDR3 loop spans 16 amino acids. CDR1 and CDR2 from the germline V gene are LGHDT and YNNKEL (reference sequence). The chain's CDR3 is CASSQLGQHSGNTIYF. The CDR3 coding sequence is TGTGCCAGCAGCCAGTTAGGACAGCACTCTGGAAACACCATATATTTT.

This chain joins TRBV28 and TRBJ1-5; TRBD1 agrees at 7 bases. CDR3 length: 14 amino acids. Germline loops: CDR1 MDHEN, CDR2 SYDVKM. Trimming removed 4 bases from V and 5 bases from J; junction bases left unmatched: 5. CDR3 residues: CASSWDSGDQPQHF. Written as DNA, the CDR3 is TGTGCCAGCAGTTGGGACAGTGGGGATCAGCCCCAGCATTTT. Based on the CDR3 plus reference TRBV28 and TRBJ1-5, the full variable domain is DVKVTQSSRYLVKRTGEKVFLECVQDMDHENMFWYRQDPGLGLRLIYFSYDVKMKEKGDIPEGYSVSREKKERFSLILESASTNQTSMYLCASSWDSGDQPQHFGDGTRLSIL.

The gene calls are TRBV2 and TRBJ2-3, with 8 bases identical to TRBD1. The germline V gene encodes CDR1 SNHLY and CDR2 FYNNEI. The CDR3 spans 14 residues. With V trimmed by 1 base and J by 6 bases, 3 bases remained unmatched. For the CDR3, the DNA is TGTGCCAGCAGTGAAGGGACAGGGCTCGATACGCAGTATTTT. It encodes CASSEGTGLDTQYF.

This clone was picked up many times. V and J are TRBV14 and TRBJ2-2; D might be TRBD1 (5 bases). The CDR3 loop spans 14 amino acids. V lost 4 bases to trimming and J lost 4 bases, with 10 bases between them. The V gene's germline CDR1 is SGHDN and CDR2 FVKESK. The CDR3 sequence is CASSLRTTTGELFF. DNA for the CDR3: TGTGCCAGCAGCCTTAGGACAACCACCGGGGAGCTGTTTTTT.

The V gene is TRBV28, the J gene TRBJ1-3, with D maybe TRBD1 (5 bases). The ends were cut back, 8 bases at V and 0 bases at J, with 8 bases in the middle. The CDR3 has 13 amino acids. Germline V gene data show CDR1 as MDHEN and CDR2 as SYDVKM. In DNA form, the CDR3 reads TGTGCCAGCTACAGGTCCTCTGGAAACACCATATATTTT. Translating it yields CASYRSSGNTIYF.

The V and J genes are TRBV5-1 and TRBJ2-3; no clear D gene. Germline lookup yields CDR1 SGHRS and CDR2 YFSETQ. The CDR3 is 15 amino acids. V lost 0 bases and J lost 2, with 10 bases in between. CDR3 loop: CASSLDPVYTDTQYF. DNA for the CDR3: TGCGCCAGCAGCTTGGATCCGGTGTACACAGATACGCAGTATTTT.

This clone appeared a single time. The chain employs TRBV11-2 and TRBJ2-1, with D possibly TRBD1 on 5 matching bases. The CDR3 covers 17 residues. V was trimmed by 1 base and J by 2 bases, leaving 15 bases between them. The germline gives CDR1 SGHAT, CDR2 FQNNGV. In DNA form, the CDR3 reads TGTGCCAGCAGCTTAGTCAGGCAGGGTGGCACCTACAATGAGCAGTTCTTC. Translation gives CASSLVRQGGTYNEQFF.

The chain recombines TRBV2 with TRBJ2-5; D is possibly TRBD2 (6 bases). Germline V lookup: CDR1 SNHLY, CDR2 FYNNEI. This CDR3 comprises 14 residues. The ends were cut back, 1 base at V and 5 bases at J, with 11 bases in the middle. The CDR3 DNA sequence: TGTGCCAGCAGTGAAGGCGCAGGGAGGGAGACCCAGTACTTC. Amino acid sequence: CASSEGAGRETQYF.

This clone was observed a handful of times. The V call is TRBV2, the J call TRBJ2-7, with a weak D call TRBD2 (5 bases). Per the germline V gene, CDR1 is SNHLY and CDR2 is FYNNEI. The CDR3 consists of 15 residues. V was trimmed by 7 bases and J by 3 bases, leaving 19 bases between them. The CDR3 region has the DNA TGTGCCAGCACCGGACTGGCCTCCGGATACTACGAGCAGTACTTC. Residues: CASTGLASGYYEQYF.

The V call is TRBV19, the J call TRBJ2-1; D may be TRBD1 (6 bases). Germline V gene lookup returns CDR1 LNHDA and CDR2 SQIVND (reference sequence). There are 15 residues in the CDR3. Trimming shortened V by 3 bases and J by 7 bases, and 16 bases separated the two germline ends. CDR3 amino acids: CASSMLTGRLNEQFF. CDR3 nucleotide sequence: TGTGCCAGTAGTATGTTAACAGGGCGATTGAATGAGCAGTTCTTC.

The chain uses TRBV7-2 and TRBJ1-2; 7 nucleotides line up with TRBD1. CDR3 length equals 13 residues. Germline lookup yields CDR1 SGHTA and CDR2 FQGNSA. The trim removed 5 bases at V and 8 bases at J, leaving 8 bases unmatched. The CDR3 sequence: CASSPEGAGGYTF. The CDR3 DNA sequence: TGTGCCAGCAGCCCCGAGGGGGCAGGGGGCTACACCTTC.

The chain links TRBV7-2 to TRBJ2-7; 7 bases agree with TRBD2. Germline-derived CDR1 and CDR2 are SGHTA and FQGNSA. After removal of 1 base from V and 1 base from J, the junction contained 7 bases not matched to a gene. The CDR3 length is 16 residues. CDR3 sequence (DNA): TGTGCCAGCAGCTTAGTTTCTGGGAGGGATTCCTACGAGCAGTACTTC. It encodes CASSLVSGRDSYEQYF.

V gene TRBV3-1 (or the pseudogene TRBV3-2) combines with J gene TRBJ2-1; TRBD2 matches 11 bases. Germline trimming cut 8 bases from V and 5 bases from J; bases unmatched to any gene: 8. CDR1 is LGHDT and CDR2 is YNNKEL in the germline V gene (reference sequence). CDR3 length: 15 residues. The chain's CDR3 is CASRARLAGNNEQFF. The CDR3 bases are TGTGCCAGCCGAGCACGACTAGCGGGAAACAATGAGCAGTTCTTC.

This chain connects TRBV19 to TRBJ2-5; possibly TRBD1 for D (5 bases). The V and J ends lost 3 bases and 2 bases respectively, with 10 bases between them. The CDR3 has 14 amino acids. Germline CDR1 is LNHDA and CDR2 is SQIVND (reference sequence). The CDR3 spells CASSIRVLQETQYF. The DNA of the CDR3 is TGTGCCAGTAGTATCAGGGTTCTTCAAGAGACCCAGTACTTC.

The gene calls are TRBV6-5 and TRBJ1-6; D not resolved. The V end lost 4 bases, the J end lost 7 bases, and 8 bases lay between the germline ends. There are 13 residues in the CDR3. Germline loops: CDR1 MNHEY, CDR2 SVGAGI. This chain's CDR3 is CASSFSRNSPLHF. CDR3 DNA: TGTGCCAGCAGTTTTTCCAGGAATTCACCCCTCCACTTT.

J is TRBJ2-1 and V is TRBV28; tentative D call: TRBD2 (6 bases). V gave up 6 bases and J gave up 3 bases, with 12 bases separating them. CDR1 MDHEN and CDR2 SYDVKM come from the germline V gene. There are 14 residues in the CDR3. CDR3: CASRTGTFYNEQFF. The CDR3 DNA sequence: TGTGCCAGCAGGACCGGGACTTTCTACAATGAGCAGTTCTTC.

This clone was seen only once. The rearrangement links TRBV18 to TRBJ2-3, with D possibly matching TRBD2 (5 bases). The V and J ends lost 3 bases and 4 bases respectively, with 11 bases between them. CDR3 size: 14 residues. Germline V gives CDR1 KGHSH, CDR2 LQKENI. The CDR3 sequence: CASSPSGPSDTQYF. The CDR3 DNA sequence: TGTGCCAGCTCACCGAGCGGACCCTCAGATACGCAGTATTTT.

The CDR3 DNA reads as TGCAGCCTCAACGTCCTGACTTTC. Encoded protein: CSLNVLTF. J is TRBJ2-6 and V is TRBV29-1; D call uncertain. This CDR3 has 8 amino acids. In germline, CDR1 is SQVTM, CDR2 ANQGSEA. Trimming shortened V by 8 bases and J by 9 bases, and 2 bases separated the two germline ends.

This chain links TRBV7-2 with TRBJ1-2; TRBD1 is a possible D gene (6 bases). Germline V gene data show CDR1 as SGHTA and CDR2 as FQGNSA. Trimming removed 5 bases at V and 4 bases at J, with 14 bases between. The CDR3 is 14 amino acids. The CDR3 nucleotides read TGTGCCAGCAGCCCCCACAGGGAAGCCTATGGCTACACCTTC. Encoded protein: CASSPHREAYGYTF. Full variable domain (remainder filled in from reference TRBV7-2 and TRBJ1-2): GAGVSQSPSNKVTEKGKDVELRCDPISGHTALYWYRQSLGQGLEFLIYFQGNSAPDKSGLPSDRFSAERTGGSVSTLTIQRTQQEDSAVYLCASSPHREAYGYTFGSGTRLTVV.